This T cell receptor (beta chain) was sequenced for a study of blood T cell repertoires in COVID-19. Source study methods: Amplification of reference gene primers provided the estimated nucleated cell counts. Repertoires were generated with immunoSEQ multiplex PCR, while TCRdb's copy carries only in-frame clones and drops some. The DNA gave D and trimming, while V, J and clone size come from that table. The table shows around 250,000 clones, with about 83% occurring only once. Input material: peripheral blood. The sequence came from a woman aged 40-49 years who had recovered from COVID-19.

CDR3 loop: CASSETSGGAETQYF. The CDR3 region has the DNA TGTGCCAGCAGTGAAACTAGCGGGGGGGCGGAGACCCAGTACTTC. The J gene is TRBJ2-5, the V gene TRBV6-1; 13 bases match TRBD2. Trimming removed 2 bases from V and 5 bases from J; junction bases left unmatched: 2. Germline loops: CDR1 MNHNS, CDR2 SASEGT. This CDR3 comprises 15 residues.